A single sample is the source of the 23 T cell receptor beta chains below, sequenced in a study of blood T cell repertoires in COVID-19. The protocol was immunoSEQ multiplex PCR, while the TCRdb copy is restricted to in-frame clones and leaves out a portion. Of 200,000 to 300,000 clones listed, roughly four fifths were seen once; the top ten hold around 12%. The sample consisted of peripheral blood. The receptors were sampled from an older woman with active or convalescent COVID-19.

The gene calls are TRBV12-3 or TRBV12-4 and TRBJ2-5; weak D call: TRBD2 (6 bases). V was cut by 6 bases and J by 4 bases, with 12 bases left in between. This CDR3 region has 13 residues. The CDR3 reads CASRRGGPETQYF. The CDR3 DNA reads TGTGCCAGCAGGCGGGGAGGTCCAGAGACCCAGTACTTC.

J is TRBJ1-1 and V is TRBV10-1, with TRBD1 as a possible D gene (5 bases). Trimming took off 3 bases at V and 8 bases at J, with 16 bases between the two ends. The CDR3 has 14 residues. The germline CDR1 and CDR2 sequences are WNHNN and SYGVQD (reference sequence). The CDR3 region has the DNA TGCGCCAGCAGTGACCGGGCCAGGGAAGCCGAAGCTTTCTTT. This codes for CASSDRAREAEAFF.

DNA of the CDR3: TGTGCCAGCTCACCGAACCAGGGGGCGCTTGGTGTGAGATCTGGAAAACTGTTTTTT. Its protein product is CASSPNQGALGVRSGKLFF. V and J are TRBV18 and TRBJ1-4; TRBD1 agrees at 8 bases. Germline V gene lookup returns CDR1 KGHSH and CDR2 LQKENI. V lost 3 bases to trimming and J lost 10 bases; unmatched junction nucleotides: 22. The CDR3 spans 19 residues.

This chain connects TRBV19 to TRBJ1-1; D unresolved. In germline, CDR1 is LNHDA, CDR2 SQIVND (reference sequence). CDR3 size: 14 residues. The V and J ends lost 5 bases and 3 bases respectively, with 13 bases between them. CDR3 residues: CASSEWRSDTEAFF. The CDR3 DNA is TGTGCCAGTAGTGAATGGCGGTCGGACACTGAAGCTTTCTTT.

The rearrangement links TRBV3-1 (or the pseudogene TRBV3-2) to TRBJ2-3; 7 positions match TRBD2. The CDR3 length is 13 residues. J lost 6 bases, V lost 6 bases, and 6 bases had no gene match. Germline loops: CDR1 LGHDT, CDR2 YNNKEL (reference sequence). The chain's CDR3 is CASSSGGTDTQYF. CDR3 coding DNA: TGTGCCAGCAGTTCCGGGGGGACGGATACGCAGTATTTT.

In its sample, this clone was seen once. The V and J genes are TRBV5-1 and TRBJ1-6; 7 nucleotides line up with TRBD1. The CDR3 spans 14 residues. Germline V gene sequence: CDR1 SGHRS, CDR2 YFSETQ. The V and J ends lost 6 bases and 6 bases, in that order; junction bases with no gene match: 6. This CDR3 reads CASTLGTVNSPLHF. Here the CDR3 DNA reads TGCGCCAGCACCCTAGGGACAGTTAATTCACCCCTCCACTTT. Full variable domain (missing parts from reference TRBV5-1 and TRBJ1-6): KAGVTQTPRYLIKTRGQQVTLSCSPISGHRSVSWYQQTPGQGLQFLFEYFSETQRNKGNFPGRFSGRQFSNSRSEMNVSTLELGDSALYLCASTLGTVNSPLHFGNGTRLTVT.

V usage is TRBV15 and J usage is TRBJ1-4; TRBD1 matches at 11 bases. The CDR3 sequence is 15 residues long. Unmatched junction bases numbered 5, after V lost 3 bases and J lost 8 bases. Germline CDR1 is LNHNV and CDR2 is YYDKDF (reference sequence). Here the CDR3 reads CATSRGQGDTEKLFF. CDR3 nucleotides: TGTGCCACCAGCAGGGGACAGGGGGATACGGAAAAACTGTTTTTT.

The chain carries TRBV7-3 and TRBJ1-1; D might be TRBD1 (5 bases). V dropped 2 bases and J dropped 1 base, with 8 bases sitting between them. Germline assignment: CDR1 SGHTA and CDR2 FQGTGA. The CDR3 sequence is 14 residues long. CDR3 sequence: CASSLFGGNTEAFF. CDR3 DNA: TGTGCCAGCAGCTTATTCGGGGGGAACACTGAAGCTTTCTTT. The variable domain in full, with the rest retrieved from reference TRBV7-3 and TRBJ1-1, is GAGVSQTPSNKVTEKGKYVELRCDPISGHTALYWYRQSLGQGPEFLIYFQGTGAADDSGLPNDRFFAVRPEGSVSTLKIQRTERGDSAVYLCASSLFGGNTEAFFGQGTRLTVV.

The sample holds one count of this clone. V gene TRBV15 combines with J gene TRBJ2-7; TRBD1 matches at 7 bases. Germline V gene lookup returns CDR1 LNHNV and CDR2 YYDKDF (reference sequence). The CDR3 has 16 amino acids. V was pared by 5 bases and J by 2 bases, with 12 bases of the junction left unmatched. The CDR3 loop reads CATSQTRQGRPYEQYF. CDR3 nucleotides: TGTGCCACCAGCCAAACGAGACAGGGCCGACCCTACGAGCAGTACTTC.

This clone was picked up a small number of times. The rearrangement joins TRBV30 to TRBJ1-2, with TRBD1 matching over 9 bases. The J segment lost 0 bases and the V segment lost 3 bases, leaving 17 bases of the junction unmatched. Germline V gene lookup returns CDR1 GTSNPN and CDR2 SVGIG (reference sequence). This CDR3 is 19 amino acids long. This chain's CDR3 is CAWSPIRGNRGRANYGYTF. The CDR3 DNA is TGTGCCTGGAGCCCTATTAGGGGGAACAGGGGGCGGGCTAACTATGGCTACACCTTC.

This chain connects TRBV12-3 or TRBV12-4 to TRBJ1-1, with D unclear. V lost 4 bases and J 12 bases, leaving 12 bases between the germline ends. There are 11 residues in the CDR3. This CDR3 reads CASSWVRGSFF. The DNA for the CDR3 is TGTGCCAGCAGTTGGGTCCGAGGATCTTTCTTT.

The rearrangement uses TRBV5-1 and TRBJ2-7; a possible D gene is TRBD1 (6 bases). Germline CDR1 reads SGHRS; CDR2 reads YFSETQ. The germline V and J ends were trimmed by 7 bases and 3 bases, with 17 bases remaining between them. This CDR3 region has 14 residues. CDR3 bases: TGCGCCAGCCAGACAGGCCCCGAGAGCTACGAGCAGTACTTC. Its protein product is CASQTGPESYEQYF.

This clone came up once. The rearrangement joins TRBV19 to TRBJ1-5; D possibly corresponds to TRBD1 (5 bases). The CDR3 consists of 13 residues. Germline V gene sequence: CDR1 LNHDA, CDR2 SQIVND (reference sequence). The V and J ends lost 5 bases and 7 bases respectively, with 12 bases between them. In DNA form, the CDR3 reads TGTGCCAGTAGTGGGACTTCTGGGCAGCCCCAGCATTTT. Protein product: CASSGTSGQPQHF.

This chain uses TRBV7-9 with TRBJ2-7; D is ambiguous. CDR1 and CDR2 from the germline V gene are SEHNR and FQNEAQ (reference sequence). V was trimmed by 1 base and J by 1 base, leaving 11 bases between them. This CDR3 has 15 residues. In DNA, the CDR3 is TGTGCCAGCAGCTTAGGGTCCCCAGATTCCTACGAGCAGTACTTC. The encoded protein is CASSLGSPDSYEQYF.

The chain uses TRBV3-1 (or the pseudogene TRBV3-2) and TRBJ2-1; 10 nucleotides agree with TRBD1. The CDR3 runs to 16 residues. Trimming took 3 bases from V and 8 from J; bases not matched to a gene: 10. Germline V gives CDR1 LGHDT, CDR2 YNNKEL (reference sequence). For the CDR3, the DNA is TGTGCCAGCAGCCATCGCGGACAGGGGGTACGCGATGAGCAGTTCTTC. Its translation: CASSHRGQGVRDEQFF.

J is TRBJ2-3 and V is TRBV7-2; the match to TRBD2 covers 12 bases. The germline V gene has CDR1 SGHTA and CDR2 FQGNSA. With V trimmed by 5 bases and J by 2 bases, 5 bases remained unmatched. The CDR3 runs to 16 residues. The CDR3, as DNA: TGTGCCAGCAGCCCGGGACTAGCGGGTGCCACAGATACGCAGTATTTT. Translating gives CASSPGLAGATDTQYF.

The rearrangement uses TRBV29-1 and TRBJ1-2; 10 bases agree with TRBD1. The CDR3 spans 17 residues. V was clipped by 7 bases and J by 2 bases; unmatched bases: 16. Germline CDR1 SQVTM, CDR2 ANQGSEA. In DNA form, the CDR3 reads TGCAGCGCTCGGGTAGGGACAGGGGTCTATTTGAACTATGGCTACACCTTC. It yields the protein CSARVGTGVYLNYGYTF. The full variable domain, in which reference TRBV29-1 and TRBJ1-2 provide the parts outside the CDR3, is SAVISQKPSRDICQRGTSLTIQCQVDSQVTMMFWYRQQPGQSLTLIATANQGSEATYESGFVIDKFPISRPNLTFSTLTVSNMSPEDSSIYLCSARVGTGVYLNYGYTFGSGTRLTVV.

The chain recombines TRBV28 with TRBJ2-7, with D tentatively TRBD2 (6 bases). In germline, CDR1 is MDHEN, CDR2 SYDVKM. Trimming took 6 bases from V and 1 from J, leaving 13 bases between them. The CDR3 contains 14 residues. The CDR3 DNA is TGTGCCAGCAGACGGACGGGAGTGTCCTACGAGCAGTACTTC. This sequence encodes CASRRTGVSYEQYF.

The rearrangement links TRBV29-1 to TRBJ2-2; D not certain. The CDR3 extends over 11 amino acids. Trimming cost V 6 bases and J 4 bases, with 6 bases left between them. CDR1 SQVTM and CDR2 ANQGSEA come from the germline V gene. In DNA, the CDR3 is TGCAGCGTGCTGAGCACCGGGGAGCTGTTTTTT. This translates into CSVLSTGELFF.

The rearrangement links TRBV5-4 to TRBJ2-1; the match to TRBD2 covers 7 bases. The germline V gene has CDR1 SGHNT and CDR2 YYREEE (reference sequence). CDR3 length: 14 residues. Unmatched junction bases numbered 8, after V lost 4 bases and J lost 7 bases. The CDR3 DNA reads as TGTGCCAGCAGCCGGTTAGCGGGCGCGAATGAGCAGTTCTTC. Translated, it gives CASSRLAGANEQFF.

The V gene is TRBV7-2, the J gene TRBJ1-2; 7 nucleotides match TRBD1. The CDR3 has 14 amino acids. CDR1 and CDR2 from the germline V gene are SGHTA and FQGNSA. J was trimmed by 3 bases and V by 4 bases; bases with no gene match: 5. CDR3 in DNA: TGTGCCAGCAGCTCCTACAGGGGTGACTATGGCTACACCTTC. Its translation is CASSSYRGDYGYTF.

The rearrangement joins TRBV7-9 to TRBJ2-7; D gene unclear. This CDR3 is 12 amino acids long. The V gene lost 1 base and the J gene lost 5 bases, with 6 bases spanning the gap. The germline CDR1 and CDR2 sequences are SEHNR and FQNEAQ (reference sequence). The CDR3 region is CASSLEHHEQYF. CDR3 bases: TGTGCCAGCAGCTTAGAACATCACGAGCAGTACTTC.

The gene calls are TRBV7-9 and TRBJ1-2, with a weak D call TRBD1 (6 bases). Trimming pared 2 bases from V and 7 bases from J, leaving 17 bases between. Germline V gives CDR1 SEHNR, CDR2 FQNEAQ (reference sequence). The CDR3 runs 15 residues. This chain's CDR3 is CASSLTLDKGVGYTF. The DNA of the CDR3 is TGTGCCAGCAGCTTAACCCTGGACAAGGGGGTTGGCTACACCTTC.